Each of the 11 T cell receptor beta chains below was sequenced from the same sample in a study of blood T cell repertoires in COVID-19. Measured with immunoSEQ multiplex PCR; TCRdb has only the in-frame clones, and not every one. The table shows some 200,000 clones, with 87% occurring only once. The sequencing sample was made of PBMCs or T cells enriched from blood (not recorded which). The receptors originated from a woman in her 30s who had recovered from COVID-19.

The chain links TRBV7-2 to TRBJ2-7; 11 bases map to TRBD2. CDR1 is SGHTA and CDR2 is FQGNSA in the germline V gene. The V gene end was trimmed by 5 bases and the J gene end by 5 bases; junction bases not matched to a gene: 5. CDR3 size: 14 residues. CDR3 protein: CASSPGTSGNEQYF. CDR3 in DNA: TGTGCCAGCAGCCCCGGGACTAGCGGCAACGAGCAGTACTTC.

Concerning this clone itself: The sample carries other DNA sequences with the same CDR3. The V gene is TRBV30, the J gene TRBJ1-5; D might be TRBD1 (5 bases). This CDR3 has 13 residues. V gave up 5 bases and J gave up 3 bases, with 11 bases separating them. Germline V lookup: CDR1 GTSNPN, CDR2 SVGIG (reference sequence). In DNA, the CDR3 is TGTGCCTGGTCGGGGGAAAACAATCAGCCCCAGCATTTT. Protein: CAWSGENNQPQHF.

This clone has just one count. The rearrangement joins TRBV7-2 to TRBJ1-1, with 7 bases lining up with TRBD1. With V trimmed by 5 bases and J by 0 bases, 3 bases remained unmatched. Germline V gene sequence: CDR1 SGHTA, CDR2 FQGNSA. The CDR3 extends over 14 amino acids. The CDR3 loop reads CASSPGTVNTEAFF. DNA of the CDR3: TGTGCCAGCAGCCCAGGGACAGTGAACACTGAAGCTTTCTTT. Full variable domain (remainder filled in from reference TRBV7-2 and TRBJ1-1): GAGVSQSPSNKVTEKGKDVELRCDPISGHTALYWYRQSLGQGLEFLIYFQGNSAPDKSGLPSDRFSAERTGGSVSTLTIQRTQQEDSAVYLCASSPGTVNTEAFFGQGTRLTVV.

This clone was recorded many times. The chain has TRBV19 and TRBJ1-1; D not resolved. Germline V gives CDR1 LNHDA, CDR2 SQIVND (reference sequence). Trimming shortened V by 2 bases and J by 6 bases, and 10 bases separated the two germline ends. The CDR3 runs to 13 residues. The CDR3 loop reads CASSIYQAPEAFF. In nucleotides, the CDR3 is TGTGCCAGTAGTATATACCAGGCCCCTGAAGCTTTCTTT.

J is TRBJ2-2 and V is TRBV1; the table calls TRBD2, which could not be checked here. TRBV1 is termed a pseudogene. CDR3 length: 17 amino acids. The CDR3 sequence: CTSSQVGGMKNTGELFF. DNA for the CDR3: TGCACCAGCAGCCAAGTTGGCGGGATGAAGAACACCGGGGAGCTGTTTTTT.

The gene calls are TRBV5-4 and TRBJ2-3; 12 bases match TRBD2. This CDR3 is 19 amino acids long. In germline, CDR1 is SGHNT, CDR2 YYREEE (reference sequence). J was trimmed by 4 bases and V by 4 bases; bases with no gene match: 16. CDR3 coding DNA: TGTGCCAGCAGCCCGGAACCTAGCGGGGGGGCCACTCATGCAGATACGCAGTATTTT. This sequence encodes CASSPEPSGGATHADTQYF.

This sequence joins TRBV19 and TRBJ1-5; tentative D call: TRBD1 (6 bases). The CDR3 covers 14 residues. The germline V gene has CDR1 LNHDA and CDR2 SQIVND (reference sequence). Between the trimmed V and J ends, which lost 7 bases and 6 bases, there was a span of 16 bases. CDR3 residues: CASTVDSNGQPQHF. CDR3 nucleotide sequence: TGTGCCAGTACCGTGGACAGCAACGGTCAGCCCCAGCATTTT. Combining the CDR3 with reference TRBV19 and TRBJ1-5 gives the whole variable domain DGGITQSPKYLFRKEGQNVTLSCEQNLNHDAMYWYRQDPGQGLRLIYYSQIVNDFQKGDIAEGYSVSREKKESFPLTVTSAQKNPTAFYLCASTVDSNGQPQHFGDGTRLSIL.

J is TRBJ2-2 and V is TRBV4-3; 7 bases match TRBD1. The CDR3 extends over 15 amino acids. The germline CDR1 and CDR2 sequences are LGHNA and YSLEER. The junction had 9 bases not matched to a gene; V was cut back by 4 bases and J by 7 bases. DNA for the CDR3: TGCGCCAGCAGCCGAGAGACAGGGTTGAGCGGGGAGCTGTTTTTT. It codes for CASSRETGLSGELFF.

The chain combines TRBV5-1 with TRBJ2-7; 7 nucleotides line up with TRBD2. The germline gives CDR1 SGHRS, CDR2 YFSETQ. V shed 2 bases and J 4 bases; nucleotides not matched to a gene: 6. This CDR3 has 14 residues. The CDR3 DNA is TGCGCCAGCAGCTTTTCTAGCGGAGATTACGAGCAGTACTTC. Its protein product is CASSFSSGDYEQYF. Looking up the rest from reference TRBV5-1 and TRBJ2-7 gives the full variable domain: KAGVTQTPRYLIKTRGQQVTLSCSPISGHRSVSWYQQTPGQGLQFLFEYFSETQRNKGNFPGRFSGRQFSNSRSEMNVSTLELGDSALYLCASSFSSGDYEQYFGPGTRLTVT.

The chain links TRBV7-9 to TRBJ1-2; possible D gene TRBD1, 5 bases. The length of the CDR3 is 13 residues. V was shortened by 1 base and J by 2 bases, with 5 bases between the two germline ends. Germline V gene sequence: CDR1 SEHNR, CDR2 FQNEAQ (reference sequence). The CDR3: CASSLGQNYGYTF. In DNA form, the CDR3 reads TGTGCCAGCAGCTTAGGACAGAACTATGGCTACACCTTC.

This clone turned up a few times. The chain recombines TRBV13 with TRBJ1-2; unclear D gene. Germline loops: CDR1 PRHDT, CDR2 FYEKMQ (reference sequence). Trimming removed 0 bases from V and 4 bases from J, with 9 bases in between. The CDR3 is 14 amino acids. This CDR3 reads CASSLGTLTYGYTF. The DNA of the CDR3 is TGTGCCAGCAGCTTAGGAACCCTAACCTATGGCTACACCTTC.